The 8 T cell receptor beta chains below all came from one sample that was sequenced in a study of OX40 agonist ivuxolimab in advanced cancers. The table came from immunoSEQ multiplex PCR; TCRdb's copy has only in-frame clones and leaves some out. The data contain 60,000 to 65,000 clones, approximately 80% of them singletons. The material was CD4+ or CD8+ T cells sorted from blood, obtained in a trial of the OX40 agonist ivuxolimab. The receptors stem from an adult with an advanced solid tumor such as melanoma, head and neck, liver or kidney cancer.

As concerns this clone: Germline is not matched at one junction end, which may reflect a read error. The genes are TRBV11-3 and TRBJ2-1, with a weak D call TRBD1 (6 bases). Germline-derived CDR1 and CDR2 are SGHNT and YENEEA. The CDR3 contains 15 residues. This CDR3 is CASSSNRVSYNEQFF. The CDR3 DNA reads TGCGCCAGCAGCTCCAACAGGGTGTCCTACAATGAGCAGTTCTTC.

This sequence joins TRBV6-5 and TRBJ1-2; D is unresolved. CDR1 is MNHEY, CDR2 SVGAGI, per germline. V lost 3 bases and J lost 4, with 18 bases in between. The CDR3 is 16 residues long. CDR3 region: CASSYGGSGTSYGYTF. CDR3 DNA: TGTGCCAGCAGTTATGGAGGGTCGGGAACTAGCTATGGCTACACCTTC.

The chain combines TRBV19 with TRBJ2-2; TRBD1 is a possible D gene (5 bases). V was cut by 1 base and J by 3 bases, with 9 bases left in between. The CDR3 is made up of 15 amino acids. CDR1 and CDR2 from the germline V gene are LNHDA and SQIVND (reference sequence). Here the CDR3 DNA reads TGTGCCAGTAGTATAGGGGGCAGCTACACCGGGGAGCTGTTTTTT. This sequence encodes CASSIGGSYTGELFF.

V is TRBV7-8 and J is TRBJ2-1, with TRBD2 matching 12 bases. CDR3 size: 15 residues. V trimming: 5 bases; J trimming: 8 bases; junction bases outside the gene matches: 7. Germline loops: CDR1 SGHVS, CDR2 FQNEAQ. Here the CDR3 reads CASSRLAGVVDEQFF. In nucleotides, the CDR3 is TGTGCCAGCAGCCGACTAGCGGGAGTAGTCGATGAGCAGTTCTTC.

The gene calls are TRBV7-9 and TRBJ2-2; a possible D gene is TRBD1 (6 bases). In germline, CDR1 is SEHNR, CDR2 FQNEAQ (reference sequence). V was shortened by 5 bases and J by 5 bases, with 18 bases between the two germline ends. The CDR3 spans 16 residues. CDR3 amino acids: CASSPTPGQNTGELFF. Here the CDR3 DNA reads TGTGCCAGCAGCCCCACACCGGGACAAAATACCGGGGAGCTGTTTTTT.

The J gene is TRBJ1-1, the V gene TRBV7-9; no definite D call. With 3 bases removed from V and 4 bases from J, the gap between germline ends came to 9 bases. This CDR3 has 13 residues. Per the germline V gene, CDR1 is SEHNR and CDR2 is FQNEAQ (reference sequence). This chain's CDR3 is CASSFAVVTEAFF. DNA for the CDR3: TGTGCCAGCAGCTTTGCAGTGGTCACTGAAGCTTTCTTT. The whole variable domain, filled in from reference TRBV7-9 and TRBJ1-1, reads DTGVSQNPRHKITKRGQNVTFRCDPISEHNRLYWYRQTLGQGPEFLTYFQNEAQLEKSRLLSDRFSAERPKGSFSTLEIQRTEQGDSAMYLCASSFAVVTEAFFGQGTRLTVV.

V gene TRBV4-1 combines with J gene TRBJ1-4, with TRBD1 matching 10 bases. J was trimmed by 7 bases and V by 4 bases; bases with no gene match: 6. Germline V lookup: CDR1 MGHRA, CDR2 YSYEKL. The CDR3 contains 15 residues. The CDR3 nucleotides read TGCGCCAGCAGCCGGGAGGGGACAGGGGCTGAAAAACTGTTTTTT. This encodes CASSREGTGAEKLFF.

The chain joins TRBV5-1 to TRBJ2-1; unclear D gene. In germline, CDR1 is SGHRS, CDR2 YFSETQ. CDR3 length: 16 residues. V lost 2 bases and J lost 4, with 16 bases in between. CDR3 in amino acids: CASSFTTTGIYNEQFF. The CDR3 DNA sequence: TGCGCCAGCAGCTTTACTACGACGGGCATATACAATGAGCAGTTCTTC.